This TCR beta chain is from a study of T cells after yellow fever vaccination. For the study at large: Low-cell-number fractions underwent preparation using SMART-Seq v4 Ultra Low Input. Study-wide findings and caveats: The study found a weaker secondary response that peaked faster, day 5 versus 15. A large majority of primary-vaccination clones showed up again after the booster (about 97% CD4, around 90% CD8).

Germline CDR1 MRHNA, CDR2 SNTAGT. This CDR3 spans 15 amino acids. Trimming cost V 0 bases and J 11 bases; bases outside gene matches: 5. Details on this clonotype: Its antigen is unidentified.

From the 5' RACE reads, TCRdb called clonotypes with MiXCR, one entry per CDR3 protein. The table records 500,000 to 650,000 distinct CDR3 sequences, approximately 15% of them present only once. Source: PBMCs, taken on the day of the yellow fever booster vaccination. The chain combines TRBV6-4 with TRBJ2-1; 12 nucleotides match TRBD2. This TCR was sampled from a man aged 25-45 years who received the YFV17D yellow fever vaccine. CDR3 sequence (DNA): TGTGCCAGCAGTGACTCGGCTAGCGGGAGGGGCCAGCAGTTCTTC. Translated, it gives CASSDSASGRGQQFF.